One sample yielded the 4 T cell receptor beta chains listed below, sequenced in a study of blood T cells in healthy people across ages. A sample-barcoded 5' primer and a J-beta primer mix were used in a second PCR of roughly 7 to 12 cycles. TCRdb processed the 5' RACE reads anew with MiXCR; each CDR3 protein has one entry. The table records nearly 800,000 distinct CDR3 sequences, 20% to 25% of them present only once. These same records also appear under a second study, on T cells of mothers and their children.

The sample was blood. These receptors all come from a boy under 18 in good health.

This clonotype was detected many times. V and J are TRBV4-3 and TRBJ2-1, with D perhaps assigned TRBD1 or TRBD2 (5 bases each). This CDR3 has 16 amino acids. Trimming took off 0 bases at V and 4 bases at J, with 13 bases between the two ends. The germline CDR1 and CDR2 sequences are LGHNA and YSLEER. For the CDR3, the DNA is TGCGCCAGCAGCCAAGACGGGGCGGACGATTACAATGAGCAGTTCTTC. It encodes CASSQDGADDYNEQFF.

This clonotype was seen many times. This rearrangement joins TRBV29-1 to TRBJ2-7; 10 bases map to TRBD1. Germline loops: CDR1 SQVTM, CDR2 ANQGSEA. The V segment lost 6 bases and the J segment 0 bases; nucleotides outside the gene matches: 2. The CDR3 consists of 13 residues. The CDR3 DNA reads as TGCAGCGTGTGGACAGGGGGCTCCTACGAGCAGTACTTC. Translation gives CSVWTGGSYEQYF.

V usage is TRBV6-6 and J usage is TRBJ1-2, with D possibly TRBD1 on 6 matching bases. Germline CDR1 reads MNHNY; CDR2 reads SVGAGI (reference sequence). This CDR3 is 15 amino acids long. V gave up 5 bases and J gave up 6 bases, with 19 bases separating them. CDR3 region: CASSPTEGGINGYTF. For the CDR3, the DNA is TGTGCCAGCAGTCCCACGGAAGGGGGGATAAATGGCTACACCTTC.

The chain uses TRBV29-1 and TRBJ1-4; 7 nucleotides align to TRBD1. V gave up 7 bases and J gave up 8 bases; unmatched junction bases: 7. The CDR3 is made up of 12 amino acids. Germline lookup yields CDR1 SQVTM and CDR2 ANQGSEA. This CDR3 is CSAMTGREKLFF. The CDR3 nucleotides are TGCAGCGCGATGACAGGGAGGGAAAAACTGTTTTTT.